The next 27 T cell receptor beta chains were all read from a single sample in a study of T cell changes during pregnancy in multiple sclerosis. Here immunoSEQ multiplex PCR was the method, and the copy in TCRdb shows in-frame clones only, minus some. The profile shows around 68,000 clones, roughly 91% of them singletons. Sample: peripheral blood, taken in the third trimester of pregnancy. These receptors were taken from a female donor in good health, enrolled as a control in a pregnancy study.

This clone was detected only once. This sequence joins TRBV19 and TRBJ1-2; 7 bases are a match to TRBD1. Germline-derived CDR1 and CDR2 are LNHDA and SQIVND (reference sequence). V lost 10 bases to trimming and J lost 2 bases; unmatched junction nucleotides: 7. This CDR3 has 13 residues. CDR3 bases: TGTGCCACCACTTCGACAGGGAACTATGGCTACACCTTC. Translation gives CATTSTGNYGYTF. Using reference TRBV19 and TRBJ1-2 for the parts outside the CDR3, the full variable domain is DGGITQSPKYLFRKEGQNVTLSCEQNLNHDAMYWYRQDPGQGLRLIYYSQIVNDFQKGDIAEGYSVSREKKESFPLTVTSAQKNPTAFYLCATTSTGNYGYTFGSGTRLTVV.

This chain uses TRBV5-8 with TRBJ2-7, with 7 bases fitting TRBD1. Germline V CDR1 and CDR2: SGHTS, YDEGEE. Trimming at V came to 5 bases and at J to 2 bases, leaving 10 bases not matched to a gene. The CDR3 totals 15 residues. CDR3 in amino acids: CASSPSYRGAYEQYF. The DNA of the CDR3 is TGTGCCAGCAGTCCATCCTACAGGGGCGCCTACGAGCAGTACTTC. The variable domain in full, with the rest retrieved from reference TRBV5-8 and TRBJ2-7, is EAGVTQSPTHLIKTRGQQATLRCSPISGHTSVYWYQQALGLGLQFLLWYDEGEERNRGNFPPRFSGRQFPNYSSELNVNALELEDSALYLCASSPSYRGAYEQYFGPGTRLTVT.

V usage is TRBV9 and J usage is TRBJ2-1; 7 bases align to TRBD1. The CDR3 length is 15 residues. V gave up 3 bases and J gave up 9 bases; unmatched junction bases: 12. Germline CDR1 reads SGDLS; CDR2 reads YYNGEE. DNA for the CDR3: TGTGCCAGCAGCGCCGATAGACAGGGATTGAGTGAGCAGTTCTTC. Translated: CASSADRQGLSEQFF.

The V gene is TRBV6-5, the J gene TRBJ2-1; 7 bases fit TRBD2. Germline loops: CDR1 MNHEY, CDR2 SVGAGI. The CDR3 runs 15 residues. V dropped 3 bases and J dropped 4; count of bases not matched to a gene: 6. The CDR3 coding sequence is TGTGCCAGCAGTTATACGGGGGGACTGTACAATGAGCAGTTCTTC. Protein product: CASSYTGGLYNEQFF.

This rearrangement joins TRBV7-3 to TRBJ1-1; 8 bases match TRBD1. This CDR3 has 14 residues. Germline V gives CDR1 SGHTA, CDR2 FQGTGA. V shed 5 bases and J 4 bases; nucleotides not matched to a gene: 6. CDR3 sequence (DNA): TGTGCCAGCAGCGTACGACAGGGGAGCACTGAAGCTTTCTTT. Translated: CASSVRQGSTEAFF. Full variable domain (remainder filled in from reference TRBV7-3 and TRBJ1-1): GAGVSQTPSNKVTEKGKYVELRCDPISGHTALYWYRQSLGQGPEFLIYFQGTGAADDSGLPNDRFFAVRPEGSVSTLKIQRTERGDSAVYLCASSVRQGSTEAFFGQGTRLTVV.

This chain uses TRBV6-1 with TRBJ1-5; D is unresolved. In germline, CDR1 is MNHNS, CDR2 SASEGT. CDR3 length: 12 amino acids. Trimming shortened V by 8 bases and J by 0 bases, and 5 bases separated the two germline ends. The CDR3 reads CASHGSNQPQHF. CDR3 nucleotide sequence: TGTGCCAGCCACGGTAGCAATCAGCCCCAGCATTTT.

This rearrangement joins TRBV7-2 to TRBJ2-3; TRBD2 matches at 10 bases. The germline CDR1 and CDR2 sequences are SGHTA and FQGNSA. The V segment lost 5 bases and the J segment 10 bases; nucleotides outside the gene matches: 3. This CDR3 has 12 residues. CDR3 residues: CASSPSGRAQYF. The CDR3, as DNA: TGTGCCAGCAGCCCTAGCGGGAGAGCGCAGTATTTT.

A single count supports this clone. The chain is built from TRBV19 and TRBJ1-5; 7 bases match TRBD1. J gave up 2 bases and V 5 bases, and 9 bases lay outside the gene matches. Germline V gene sequence: CDR1 LNHDA, CDR2 SQIVND (reference sequence). This CDR3 spans 16 amino acids. The CDR3 region is CASSPVRQGGNQPQHF. The DNA for the CDR3 is TGTGCCAGTAGTCCCGTTAGACAGGGAGGCAATCAGCCCCAGCATTTT.

The chain carries TRBV5-6 and TRBJ2-7; D is uncertain. This CDR3 contains 15 residues. V shed 0 bases and J shed 3 bases, with 13 bases lying between them. CDR1 SGHDT and CDR2 YYEEEE come from the germline V gene. DNA for the CDR3: TGTGCCAGCAGCTTGGTGCGCGCCTCTAACTACGAGCAGTACTTC. Translated: CASSLVRASNYEQYF. The whole variable domain, filled in from reference TRBV5-6 and TRBJ2-7, reads DAGVTQSPTHLIKTRGQQVTLRCSPKSGHDTVSWYQQALGQGPQFIFQYYEEEERQRGNFPDRFSGHQFPNYSSELNVNALLLGDSALYLCASSLVRASNYEQYFGPGTRLTVT.

Here the CDR3 reads CASSRPYDTISYEQYF. DNA of the CDR3: TGTGCCAGCAGCCGCCCGTACGACACCATTTCCTACGAGCAGTACTTC. The V and J genes are TRBV5-6 and TRBJ2-7; D unresolved. Between the trimmed V and J ends, which lost 4 bases and 1 base, there was a span of 18 bases. The germline V gene encodes CDR1 SGHDT and CDR2 YYEEEE. The CDR3 length is 16 residues.

The chain couples TRBV10-2 to TRBJ1-5; D not resolved. This CDR3 has 14 residues. Germline V CDR1 and CDR2: WSHSY, SAAADI. Trimming left V 6 bases short and J 4 bases short, with 13 bases between. CDR3 protein: CASSPVEVNQPQHF. In DNA form, the CDR3 reads TGCGCCAGCAGCCCCGTGGAGGTTAATCAGCCCCAGCATTTT.

This chain links TRBV9 with TRBJ1-2; TRBD1 matches 10 bases. The CDR3 runs to 16 residues. The V and J ends lost 0 bases and 4 bases, in that order; junction bases with no gene match: 6. Germline assignment: CDR1 SGDLS and CDR2 YYNGEE. In nucleotides, the CDR3 is TGTGCCAGCAGCGTAGATGACCGGGACAGGGGCTATGGCTACACCTTC. This sequence encodes CASSVDDRDRGYGYTF.

The rearrangement uses TRBV2 and TRBJ2-5; possibly TRBD2 for D (6 bases). This CDR3 region has 12 residues. The ends were cut back, 2 bases at V and 5 bases at J, with 6 bases in the middle. Germline V gene data show CDR1 as SNHLY and CDR2 as FYNNEI. CDR3 nucleotides: TGTGCCAGCAGTGAACGGGGGGAGACCCAGTACTTC. Translation gives CASSERGETQYF. Together with reference TRBV2 and TRBJ2-5, the CDR3 gives the full variable domain: EPEVTQTPSHQVTQMGQEVILRCVPISNHLYFYWYRQILGQKVEFLVSFYNNEISEKSEIFDDQFSVERPDGSNFTLKIRSTKLEDSAMYFCASSERGETQYFGPGTRLLVL.

The chain carries TRBV28 and TRBJ2-1; 11 bases fit TRBD2. Unmatched junction bases numbered 8, after V lost 7 bases and J lost 6 bases. In germline, CDR1 is MDHEN, CDR2 SYDVKM. The CDR3 runs 15 residues. CDR3 loop: CASNVAGGPGNEQFF. DNA of the CDR3: TGTGCCAGCAACGTAGCGGGAGGGCCAGGCAATGAGCAGTTCTTC.

This sequence joins TRBV4-1 and TRBJ1-2; tentative D call: TRBD1 (6 bases). V dropped 3 bases and J dropped 4 bases, with 15 bases sitting between them. CDR1 is MGHRA, CDR2 YSYEKL, per germline. The CDR3 is 15 amino acids. The chain's CDR3 is CASSQLRDTVYGYTF. Written as DNA, the CDR3 is TGCGCCAGCAGCCAGCTCCGGGACACCGTCTATGGCTACACCTTC.

J is TRBJ2-2 and V is TRBV18; D is possibly TRBD1 (6 bases). Germline V gene sequence: CDR1 KGHSH, CDR2 LQKENI. V dropped 0 bases and J dropped 0 bases, with 11 bases sitting between them. CDR3 length equals 17 residues. The CDR3 DNA is TGTGCCAGCTCACCACCGGGGGCCAGGGCGAACACCGGGGAGCTGTTTTTT. Amino acid sequence: CASSPPGARANTGELFF.

The chain combines TRBV10-2 with TRBJ2-1; TRBD1 matches at 7 bases. With V trimmed by 4 bases and J by 3 bases, 6 bases remained unmatched. The length of the CDR3 is 15 residues. CDR1 WSHSY and CDR2 SAAADI come from the germline V gene. The DNA for the CDR3 is TGCGCCAGCAGTGTGGTGCAGGGGGACTACAATGAGCAGTTCTTC. Translation gives CASSVVQGDYNEQFF.

The gene calls are TRBV7-9 and TRBJ1-1; 7 nucleotides align to TRBD1. CDR1 is SEHNR, CDR2 FQNEAQ, per germline (reference sequence). This CDR3 spans 16 amino acids. The J segment lost 0 bases and the V segment lost 4 bases, leaving 8 bases of the junction unmatched. CDR3 residues: CASSSQRQGLNTEAFF. CDR3 DNA sequence: TGTGCCAGCAGCTCACAAAGACAGGGATTGAACACTGAAGCTTTCTTT.

V is TRBV7-6 and J is TRBJ2-7, with TRBD1 matching 10 bases. V shed 7 bases and J 3 bases; nucleotides not matched to a gene: 6. This CDR3 is built from 14 residues. Germline CDR1 SGHVS, CDR2 FNYEAQ. The CDR3 sequence: CASTSGQGSYEQYF. CDR3 sequence (DNA): TGTGCCAGCACCTCGGGACAGGGGAGCTACGAGCAGTACTTC. The full variable domain, with the rest looked up from reference TRBV7-6 and TRBJ2-7, is GAGVSQSPRYKVTKRGQDVALRCDPISGHVSLYWYRQALGQGPEFLTYFNYEAQQDKSGLPNDRFSAERPEGSISTLTIQRTEQRDSAMYRCASTSGQGSYEQYFGPGTRLTVT.

This clone was found once. V is TRBV29-1 and J is TRBJ2-1, with 10 bases lining up with TRBD2. Germline assignment: CDR1 SQVTM and CDR2 ANQGSEA. After removal of 3 bases from V and 7 bases from J, the junction contained 6 bases not matched to a gene. The CDR3 contains 14 residues. The CDR3 bases are TGCAGCGTTGAGATAGCGGGGGGAGGGAATGAGCAGTTCTTC. The encoded protein is CSVEIAGGGNEQFF.

The rearrangement joins TRBV10-3 to TRBJ2-5; 12 bases align to TRBD2. The J segment lost 6 bases and the V segment lost 3 bases, leaving 11 bases of the junction unmatched. The CDR3 is made up of 17 amino acids. Germline loops: CDR1 ENHRY, CDR2 SYGVKD. The CDR3 DNA sequence: TGTGCCATCAGTGAACAGAAGACTAGCGGGGGCGAGCAGACCCAGTACTTC. It encodes CAISEQKTSGGEQTQYF.

The chain combines TRBV5-1 with TRBJ1-1, with D possibly being TRBD1 (5 bases). The CDR3 is 15 amino acids. The V end was cut by 0 bases, the J end by 8 bases, with 17 bases between. Germline V lookup: CDR1 SGHRS, CDR2 YFSETQ. DNA of the CDR3: TGCGCCAGCAGCTTGGCCCCGGACACGTCCCACGAAGCTTTCTTT. As protein: CASSLAPDTSHEAFF.

The CDR3 DNA sequence: TGTGCCAGCAGCATACGGACAGGTAATGAGAAAGCTAACTATGGCTACACCTTC. Translation gives CASSIRTGNEKANYGYTF. The V and J genes are TRBV21-1 and TRBJ1-2; the listed D gene, TRBD1, was not tested against the DNA. TRBV21-1 is reported as a pseudogene. The CDR3 has 18 residues.

The rearrangement uses TRBV9 and TRBJ2-1; 10 bases match TRBD2. CDR1 and CDR2 (germline): SGDLS, YYNGEE. After removal of 3 bases from V and 3 bases from J, the junction contained 9 bases not matched to a gene. The CDR3 totals 17 residues. The CDR3 DNA reads as TGTGCCAGCAGCGCATTAGCGGGAGGTTTCGGCTACAATGAGCAGTTCTTC. This codes for CASSALAGGFGYNEQFF.

The V gene is TRBV5-6, the J gene TRBJ1-5; tentatively, D is TRBD1 (5 bases). The length of the CDR3 is 13 residues. In germline, CDR1 is SGHDT, CDR2 YYEEEE. The V and J ends lost 3 bases and 2 bases respectively, with 6 bases between them. CDR3 bases: TGTGCCAGCAGCTCGGGGGGCAATCAGCCCCAGCATTTT. Amino acids: CASSSGGNQPQHF.

The chain couples TRBV18 to TRBJ1-1, with TRBD1 identical over 8 bases. V lost 2 bases, J lost 3 bases, and 2 bases stayed unmatched. Germline assignment: CDR1 KGHSH and CDR2 LQKENI. The CDR3 has 14 residues. The CDR3 is CASSPTGGDTEAFF. In nucleotides, the CDR3 is TGTGCCAGCTCACCAACAGGGGGTGACACTGAAGCTTTCTTT.

The chain employs TRBV2 and TRBJ2-2, with TRBD1 identical over 8 bases. CDR3 length equals 15 residues. Germline V gene lookup returns CDR1 SNHLY and CDR2 FYNNEI. Losses at the gene ends were 10 bases for V and 5 bases for J; bases not matched to a gene: 12. The CDR3 DNA reads TGTGCCATACCTAGGGACAGGATGTTTACCGGGGAGCTGTTTTTT. It encodes CAIPRDRMFTGELFF.